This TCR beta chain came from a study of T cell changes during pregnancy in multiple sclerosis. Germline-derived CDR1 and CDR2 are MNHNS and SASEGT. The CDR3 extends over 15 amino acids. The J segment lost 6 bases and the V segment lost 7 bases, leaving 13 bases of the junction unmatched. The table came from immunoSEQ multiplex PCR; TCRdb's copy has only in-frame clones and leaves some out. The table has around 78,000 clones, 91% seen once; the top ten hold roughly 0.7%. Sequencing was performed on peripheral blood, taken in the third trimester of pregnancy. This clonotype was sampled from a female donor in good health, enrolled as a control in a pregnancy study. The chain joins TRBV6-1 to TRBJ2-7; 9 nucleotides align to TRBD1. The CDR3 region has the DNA TGTGCCAGCATCGACAGGGGGGCTTCTAGGGGCGAGCAGTACTTC. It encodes CASIDRGASRGEQYF.